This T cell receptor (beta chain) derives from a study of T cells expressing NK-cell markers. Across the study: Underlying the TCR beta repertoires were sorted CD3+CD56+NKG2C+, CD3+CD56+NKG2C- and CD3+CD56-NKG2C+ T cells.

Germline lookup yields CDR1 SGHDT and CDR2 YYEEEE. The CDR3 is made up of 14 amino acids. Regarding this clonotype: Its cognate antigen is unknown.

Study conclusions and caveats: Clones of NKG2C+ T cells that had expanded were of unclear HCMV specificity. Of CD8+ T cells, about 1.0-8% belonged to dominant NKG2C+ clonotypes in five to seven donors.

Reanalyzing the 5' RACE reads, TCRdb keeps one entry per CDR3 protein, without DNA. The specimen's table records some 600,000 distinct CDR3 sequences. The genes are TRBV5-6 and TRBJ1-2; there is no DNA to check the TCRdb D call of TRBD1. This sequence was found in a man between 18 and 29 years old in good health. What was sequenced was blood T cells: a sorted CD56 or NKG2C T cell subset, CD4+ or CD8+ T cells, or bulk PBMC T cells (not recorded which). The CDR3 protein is CASSSWTGYLGYTF.